A selection of T cell receptor beta chains follows, all from one sample in a study of Graves' ophthalmopathy and Graves' hyperthyroidism. From the multiplex PCR reads, TCRdb called clonotypes with MiXCR, one entry per CDR3 protein. The data hold roughly 400,000 distinct CDR3 sequences, with roughly a sixth observed a single time. The sample consisted of peripheral blood. Receptor source: an adult woman with stable Graves' hyperthyroidism. CDR3s include the opening cysteine and the closing phenylalanine or tryptophan. D genes are given only for firm matches. The size entry is marked missing in some rows and otherwise reads once, few, many or a size class.

D	V	size	J	CDR3	DNA
TRBD2	TRBV12-3/TRBV12-4	few	TRBJ2-7	CASSLTGTIYEQYF	TGTGCCAGCAGTCTAACCGGGACTATTTACGAGCAGTACTTC
TRBD2	TRBV20-1	many	TRBJ2-5	CSADGLAGEETQYF	TGCAGTGCAGACGGACTAGCGGGAGAAGAGACCCAGTACTTC
TRBD1	TRBV12-3/TRBV12-4	many	TRBJ2-6	CASSRTGGLAGANVLTF	TGTGCCAGCAGTCGGACAGGGGGCCTAGCTGGGGCCAACGTCCTGACTTTC
TRBD2	TRBV28	many	TRBJ2-2	CASSAGVSPGELFF	TGTGCCAGCAGTGCGGGAGTATCTCCCGGGGAGCTGTTTTTT
NA	TRBV6-1	once	TRBJ2-2	CASSEPGTNTGELFF	TGTGCCAGCAGTGAGCCGGGAACGAACACCGGGGAGCTGTTTTTT
TRBD1	TRBV6-5	many	TRBJ1-1	CASGQAEGTEAFF	TGTGCCAGCGGACAGGCGGAGGGAACTGAAGCTTTCTTT
TRBD1	TRBV4-1	many	TRBJ1-2	CASSQRTGLYGYTF	TGCGCCAGCAGCCAACGGACAGGTCTCTATGGCTACACCTTC
TRBD2	TRBV4-1	few	TRBJ2-5	CASSPSSGRAGEETQYF	TGCGCCAGCAGCCCGTCTAGCGGAAGGGCCGGGGAAGAGACCCAGTACTTC
NA	TRBV27	many	TRBJ2-5	CASSPSYRTNFQETQYF	TGTGCCAGCAGTCCCTCTTACAGGACTAACTTCCAAGAGACCCAGTACTTC
TRBD1	TRBV11-2	many	TRBJ2-7	CASSLDYPGTGVRSYEQYF	TGTGCCAGCAGCTTAGATTACCCCGGGACAGGGGTGCGATCCTACGAGCAGTACTTC
TRBD2	TRBV25-1	few	TRBJ2-6	CASSDWGGIGANVLTF	TGTGCCAGCAGTGACTGGGGGGGAATTGGGGCCAACGTCCTGACTTTC
NA	TRBV28	NA	TRBJ1-1	CASSLTDQNTEAFF	TGTGCCAGCAGCCTGACAGACCAGAACACTGAAGCTTTCTTT